This TCR beta chain was sequenced in a study of T cell responses to AZD1222 COVID-19 vaccine. Points from the study as a whole: The donor cohort was predominantly white British with a female majority, and clonal diversity may have been underestimated. No day 14 peak samples; only post-peak repertoires were characterized. Only a handful of AZD1222 recipients tested seropositive at baseline. Following two doses of AZD1222, Spike-specific TCR breadth and depth rose.

Assay: immunoSEQ multiplex PCR; the TCRdb copy retains only in-frame clones and omits some. The sample lists under 200,000 clones, 80% to 95% occurring once. The CDR3 extends over 13 amino acids. Unmatched junction bases numbered 6, after V lost 5 bases and J lost 8 bases. Germline V gene lookup returns CDR1 SNHLY and CDR2 FYNNEI. With regard to this clone: Its target is unknown.

The TCR originated in an adult in good health. The rearrangement uses TRBV2 and TRBJ1-1; TRBD1 matches at 9 bases. The sequences come from peripheral blood, collected on day 0 of AZD1222 vaccination. CDR3 sequence: CASSPPDRGEAFF. The CDR3 DNA sequence: TGTGCCAGCAGTCCCCCGGACAGGGGAGAAGCTTTCTTT.